The clone carrying this TCR beta chain has at least ten counts. Its specificity is not known. Carried by the TCR beta cDNA libraries were unique molecular identifiers. TCRdb reprocessed the PCR reads with MiXCR, giving one entry per CDR3 protein. The sample comprises around 190,000 distinct CDR3 sequences, about 30% of which are singletons, and approximately 3.6% rests with the top ten. This specimen comes from a study of post-analysis software for immune sequencing data. Study observations and caveats: Those with multiple sclerosis, the patient group, showed significantly lower normalized Chao1 diversity than controls. Patients used a handful of TRBV segments, including TRBV5-6, TRBV5-1 and TRBV20-1, more often than controls. By F measure, samples from a shared preparation batch strongly co-clustered.

In germline, CDR1 is SGHAT, CDR2 FQDESV (reference sequence). The CDR3 is 14 amino acids. Trimming took 2 bases from V and 11 from J, leaving 16 bases between them. Sequenced input: blood. This TCR was recovered from a girl under 18 with multiple sclerosis. The chain carries TRBV11-1 and TRBJ2-1, with D possibly matching TRBD1 (6 bases). The CDR3 sequence is CASSLHPTGSQQFF. Here the CDR3 DNA reads TGTGCCAGCAGCTTACACCCTACAGGGTCCCAGCAGTTCTTC. Variable domain in full (rest from reference TRBV11-1 and TRBJ2-1): EAEVAQSPRYKITEKSQAVAFWCDPISGHATLYWYRQILGQGPELLVQFQDESVVDDSQLPKDRFSAERLKGVDSTLKIQPAELGDSAMYLCASSLHPTGSQQFFGPGTRLTVL.